Listed below are T cell receptor beta chains from one sample, sequenced in a study of blood T cell repertoires in COVID-19. Clones were read by immunoSEQ multiplex PCR, and TCRdb kept only the in-frame ones, dropping some. The sample records 85,000 to 90,000 clones, more than 85% being singletons. The sequencing sample was made of peripheral blood. The receptors stem from a human donor with active COVID-19. The donor label of this sample is uncertain. Each CDR3 is given with its conserved first and last residue. The D gene is left open where the match is weak. A row's size may be missing; if present it is once, few, many or a size class.

>TRBV9|TRBD2|-|TRBJ2-3
TGTGCCAGCAGCGTAGGGACTAGCGGGGGGACAGATACGCAGTATTTT
CASSVGTSGGTDTQYF
>TRBV2|TRBD1|once|TRBJ1-4
TGTGCCAGCAGTGAATATGGGGGACAGGCTAATGAAAAACTGTTTTTT
CASSEYGGQANEKLFF
>TRBV11-3|-|-|TRBJ1-1
TGTGCCAGCAGCTTAGGGGGTCGGGGGGCGACTGAAGCTTTCTTT
CASSLGGRGATEAFF
>TRBV5-1|TRBD1|-|TRBJ2-3
TGCGCCAGCAGCCCAACCCGACAGGGGGCCCCAGATACGCAGTATTTT
CASSPTRQGAPDTQYF
>TRBV6-5|-|-|TRBJ2-1
TGTGCCTCGCACAGGGCAGGGGCCTACAATGAGCAGTTCTTC
CASHRAGAYNEQFF
>TRBV11-3|TRBD2|-|TRBJ2-1
TGTGCCAGCAGCACCGGCTATGGACTAGCGGGGGGGGAAGGACATGAGCAGTTCTTC
CASSTGYGLAGGEGHEQFF
>TRBV5-6|TRBD2|few|TRBJ2-1
TGTGCCAGCAGCTTGGTGGTATCGGGGGGACACAATGAGCAGTTCTTC
CASSLVVSGGHNEQFF
>TRBV6-1|-|many|TRBJ1-1
TGTGCCAGCAGTGAAAGGCAGGGTATGACTGAAGCTTTCTTT
CASSERQGMTEAFF
>TRBV10-1|-|few|TRBJ1-5
TGCGCCAGCAGTGACCTGAATCAGCCCCAGCATTTT
CASSDLNQPQHF
>TRBV20-1|-|-|TRBJ1-5
TGCAGTGCTAGTTCCCAGGGCAGGGGCAATCAGCCCCAGCATTTT
CSASSQGRGNQPQHF
>TRBV28|TRBD2|-|TRBJ2-1
TGTGCCAGCAGTTCTAGCGGGGGTTACAATGAGCAGTTCTTC
CASSSSGGYNEQFF
>TRBV29-1|-|once|TRBJ1-1
TGCAGCGTTGGGATGGCCCTACGGGACACTGAAGCTTTCTTT
CSVGMALRDTEAFF
>TRBV15|-|-|TRBJ1-1
TGTGCCACCAGCAGAGCGGTACTGAACACTGAAGCTTTCTTT
CATSRAVLNTEAFF
>TRBV7-8|TRBD1|-|TRBJ2-7
TGTGCCAGCAGCTTAACGGACAGGGGACACGAGCAGTACTTC
CASSLTDRGHEQYF
>TRBV7-2|TRBD2|-|TRBJ2-5
TGTGCCAGCAGCTTACAACGGGGGGGTATAGAGACCCAGTACTTC
CASSLQRGGIETQYF
>TRBV6-5|TRBD2|once|TRBJ2-5
TGTGCCAGCAGTACCCAGCGGGGGGCTGGCGAGACCCAGTACTTC
CASSTQRGAGETQYF
>TRBV5-4|-|-|TRBJ1-6
TGTGCCAGCAGCTTTAACAGTTCACCCCTCCACTTT
CASSFNSSPLHF
>TRBV6-8|TRBD1|few|TRBJ1-4
TGTGCCAGCACTACTGGACAGGGGCCCCCGTTGAGGCATGAAAAACTGTTTTTT
CASTTGQGPPLRHEKLFF
>TRBV3-1/TRBV3-2|-|-|TRBJ1-6
TGTGCCAGCAGCCCGGGAGCTCGGTCACCCCTCCACTTT
CASSPGARSPLHF
>TRBV5-1|TRBD2|-|TRBJ2-7
TGCGCCAGCAGCTTGGAGACTAGCGGGAACTCCTACGAGCAGTACTTC
CASSLETSGNSYEQYF
>TRBV18|TRBD1|once|TRBJ1-1
TGTGCCAGCTCACCCGGGGACAGAGCGAACACTGAAGCTTTCTTT
CASSPGDRANTEAFF
>TRBV5-1|TRBD1|-|TRBJ2-1
TGCGCCAGCAGCGGGGGACAGGGGGCCGATGAGCAGTTCTTC
CASSGGQGADEQFF